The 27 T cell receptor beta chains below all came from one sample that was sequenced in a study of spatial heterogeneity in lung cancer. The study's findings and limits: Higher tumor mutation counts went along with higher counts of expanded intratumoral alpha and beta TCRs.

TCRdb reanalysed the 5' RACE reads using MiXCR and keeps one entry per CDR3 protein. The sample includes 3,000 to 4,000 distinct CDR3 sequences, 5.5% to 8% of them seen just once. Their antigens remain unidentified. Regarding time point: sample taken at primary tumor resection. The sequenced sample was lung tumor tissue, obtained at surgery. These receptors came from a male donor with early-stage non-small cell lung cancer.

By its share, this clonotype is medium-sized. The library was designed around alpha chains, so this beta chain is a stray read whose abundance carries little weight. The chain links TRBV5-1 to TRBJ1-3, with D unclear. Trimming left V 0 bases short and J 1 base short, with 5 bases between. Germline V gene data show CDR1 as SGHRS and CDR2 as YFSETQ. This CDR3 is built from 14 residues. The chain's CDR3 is CASSLEASGNTIYF. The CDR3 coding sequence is TGCGCCAGCAGCTTGGAAGCATCTGGAAACACCATATATTTT.

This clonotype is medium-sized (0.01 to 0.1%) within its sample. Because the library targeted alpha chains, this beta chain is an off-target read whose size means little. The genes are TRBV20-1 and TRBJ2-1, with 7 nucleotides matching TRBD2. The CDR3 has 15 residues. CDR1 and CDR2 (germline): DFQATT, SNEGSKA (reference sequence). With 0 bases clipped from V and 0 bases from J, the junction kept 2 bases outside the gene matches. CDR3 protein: CSARDPGGSYNEQFF. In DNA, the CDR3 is TGCAGTGCTAGAGATCCGGGAGGCTCCTACAATGAGCAGTTCTTC.

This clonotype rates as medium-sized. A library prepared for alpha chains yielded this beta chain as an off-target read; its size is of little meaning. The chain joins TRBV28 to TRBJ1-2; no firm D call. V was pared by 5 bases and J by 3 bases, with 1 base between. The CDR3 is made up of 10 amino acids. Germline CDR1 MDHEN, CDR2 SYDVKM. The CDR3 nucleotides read TGTGCCAGCAGTCACTATGGCTACACCTTC. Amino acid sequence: CASSHYGYTF.

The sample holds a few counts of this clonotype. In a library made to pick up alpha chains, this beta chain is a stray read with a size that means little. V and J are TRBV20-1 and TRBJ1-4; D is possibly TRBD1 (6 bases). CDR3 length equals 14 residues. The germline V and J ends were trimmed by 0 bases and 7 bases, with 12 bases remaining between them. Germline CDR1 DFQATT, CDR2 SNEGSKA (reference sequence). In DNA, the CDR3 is TGCAGTGCTAGAGATCAACAGGGAAGTGAAAAACTGTTTTTT. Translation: CSARDQQGSEKLFF.

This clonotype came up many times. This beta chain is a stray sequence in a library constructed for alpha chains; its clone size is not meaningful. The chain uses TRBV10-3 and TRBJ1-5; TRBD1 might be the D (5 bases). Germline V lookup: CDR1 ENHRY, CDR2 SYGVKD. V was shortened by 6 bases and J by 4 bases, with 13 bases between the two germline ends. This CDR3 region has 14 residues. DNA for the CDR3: TGTGCCATCAGCGAGGGGATAATGAATCAGCCCCAGCATTTT. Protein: CAISEGIMNQPQHF.

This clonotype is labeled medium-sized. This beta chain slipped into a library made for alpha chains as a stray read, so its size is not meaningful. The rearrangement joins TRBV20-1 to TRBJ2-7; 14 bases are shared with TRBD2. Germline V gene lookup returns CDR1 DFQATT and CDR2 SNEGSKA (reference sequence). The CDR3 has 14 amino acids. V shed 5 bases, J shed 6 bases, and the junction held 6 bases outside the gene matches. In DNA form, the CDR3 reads TGCAGTGCTTCGACTAGCGGGGGGGCGAGCGAGCAGTACTTC. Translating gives CSASTSGGASEQYF.

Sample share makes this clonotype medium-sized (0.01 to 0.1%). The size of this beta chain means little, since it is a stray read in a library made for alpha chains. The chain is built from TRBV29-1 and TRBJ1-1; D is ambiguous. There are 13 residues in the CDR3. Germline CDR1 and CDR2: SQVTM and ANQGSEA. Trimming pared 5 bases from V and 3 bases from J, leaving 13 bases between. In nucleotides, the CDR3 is TGCAGCGTTCAGTGGGGAGTTGACACTGAAGCTTTCTTT. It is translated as CSVQWGVDTEAFF.

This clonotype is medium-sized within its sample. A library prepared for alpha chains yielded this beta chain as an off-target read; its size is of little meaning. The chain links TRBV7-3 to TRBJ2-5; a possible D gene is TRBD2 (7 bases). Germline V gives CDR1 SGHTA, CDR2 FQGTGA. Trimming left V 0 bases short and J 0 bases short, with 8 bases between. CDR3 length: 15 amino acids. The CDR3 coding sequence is TGTGCCAGCAGCTTAACGGGGGGGCACCAAGAGACCCAGTACTTC. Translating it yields CASSLTGGHQETQYF. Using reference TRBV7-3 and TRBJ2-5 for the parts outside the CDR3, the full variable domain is GAGVSQTPSNKVTEKGKYVELRCDPISGHTALYWYRQSLGQGPEFLIYFQGTGAADDSGLPNDRFFAVRPEGSVSTLKIQRTERGDSAVYLCASSLTGGHQETQYFGPGTRLLVL.

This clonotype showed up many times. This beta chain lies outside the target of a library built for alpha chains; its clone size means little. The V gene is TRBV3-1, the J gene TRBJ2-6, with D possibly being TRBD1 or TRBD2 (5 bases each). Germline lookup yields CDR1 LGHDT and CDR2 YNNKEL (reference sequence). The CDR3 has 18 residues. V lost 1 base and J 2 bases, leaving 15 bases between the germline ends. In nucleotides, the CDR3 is TGTGCCAGCAGCCAAGCCGGGGCCCCAACAACTGGGGCCAACGTCCTGACTTTC. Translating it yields CASSQAGAPTTGANVLTF.

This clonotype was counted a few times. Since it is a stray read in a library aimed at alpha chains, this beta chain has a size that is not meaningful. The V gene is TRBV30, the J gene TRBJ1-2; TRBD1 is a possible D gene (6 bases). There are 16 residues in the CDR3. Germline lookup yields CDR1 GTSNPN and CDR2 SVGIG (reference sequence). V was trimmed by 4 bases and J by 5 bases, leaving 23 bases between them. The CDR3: CAWTPQGTGRGYGYTF. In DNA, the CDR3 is TGTGCCTGGACTCCGCAGGGGACCGGCCGCGGGTATGGCTACACCTTC.

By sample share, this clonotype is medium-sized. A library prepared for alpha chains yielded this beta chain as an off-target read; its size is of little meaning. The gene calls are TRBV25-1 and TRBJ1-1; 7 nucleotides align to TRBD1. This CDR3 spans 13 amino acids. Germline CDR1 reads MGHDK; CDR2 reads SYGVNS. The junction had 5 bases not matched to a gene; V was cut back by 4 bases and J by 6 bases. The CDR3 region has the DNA TGTGCCAGCAGTGTTACAGGGGTTCCTGAAGCTTTCTTT. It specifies CASSVTGVPEAFF.

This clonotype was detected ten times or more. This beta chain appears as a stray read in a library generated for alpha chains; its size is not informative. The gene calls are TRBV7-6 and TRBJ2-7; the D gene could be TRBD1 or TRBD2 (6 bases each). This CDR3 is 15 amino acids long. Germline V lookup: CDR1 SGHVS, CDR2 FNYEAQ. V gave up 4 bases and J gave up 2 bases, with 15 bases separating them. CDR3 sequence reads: CASSSRGRGAYEQYF. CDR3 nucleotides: TGTGCCAGCAGCTCGCGGGGCAGGGGCGCCTACGAGCAGTACTTC.

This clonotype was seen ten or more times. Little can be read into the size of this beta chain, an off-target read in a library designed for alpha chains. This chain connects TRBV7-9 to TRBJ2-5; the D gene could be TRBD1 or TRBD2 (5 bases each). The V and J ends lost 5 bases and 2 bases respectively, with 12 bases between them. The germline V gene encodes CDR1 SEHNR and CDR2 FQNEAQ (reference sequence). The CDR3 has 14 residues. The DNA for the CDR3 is TGTGCCAGCAGCGACCGGGGCCAGCAAGAGACCCAGTACTTC. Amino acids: CASSDRGQQETQYF.

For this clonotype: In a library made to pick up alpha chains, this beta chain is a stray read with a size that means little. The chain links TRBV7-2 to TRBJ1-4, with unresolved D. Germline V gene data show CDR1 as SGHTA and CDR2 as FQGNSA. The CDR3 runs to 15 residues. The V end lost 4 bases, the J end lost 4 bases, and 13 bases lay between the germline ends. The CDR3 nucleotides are TGTGCCAGCAGCTCCGGCGTGGGGTATAATGAAAAACTGTTTTTT. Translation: CASSSGVGYNEKLFF.

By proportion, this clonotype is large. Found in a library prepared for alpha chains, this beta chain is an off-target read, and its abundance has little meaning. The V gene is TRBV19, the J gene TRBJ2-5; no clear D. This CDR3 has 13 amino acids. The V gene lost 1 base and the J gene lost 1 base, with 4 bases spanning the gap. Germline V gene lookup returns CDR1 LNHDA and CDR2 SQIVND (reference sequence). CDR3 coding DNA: TGTGCCAGTAGTATAGCACTCCAAGAGACCCAGTACTTC. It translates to CASSIALQETQYF. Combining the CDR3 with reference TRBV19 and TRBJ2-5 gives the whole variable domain DGGITQSPKYLFRKEGQNVTLSCEQNLNHDAMYWYRQDPGQGLRLIYYSQIVNDFQKGDIAEGYSVSREKKESFPLTVTSAQKNPTAFYLCASSIALQETQYFGPGTRLLVL.

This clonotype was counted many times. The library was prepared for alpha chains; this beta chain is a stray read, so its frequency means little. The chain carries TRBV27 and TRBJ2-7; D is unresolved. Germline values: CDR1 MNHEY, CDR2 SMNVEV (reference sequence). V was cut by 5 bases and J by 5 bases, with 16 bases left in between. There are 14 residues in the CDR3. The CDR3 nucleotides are TGTGCCAGCAGTCTCCACCGACTGAGGCACGAGCAGTACTTC. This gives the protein CASSLHRLRHEQYF.

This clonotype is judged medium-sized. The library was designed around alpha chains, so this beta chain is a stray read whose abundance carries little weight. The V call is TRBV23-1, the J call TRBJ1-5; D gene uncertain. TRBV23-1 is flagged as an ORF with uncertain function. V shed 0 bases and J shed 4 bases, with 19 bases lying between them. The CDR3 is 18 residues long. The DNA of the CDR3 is TGCGCCAGCAGTCAATCTGAGAACCGGGTCCAAGAGAATCAGCCCCAGCATTTT. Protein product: CASSQSENRVQENQPQHF.

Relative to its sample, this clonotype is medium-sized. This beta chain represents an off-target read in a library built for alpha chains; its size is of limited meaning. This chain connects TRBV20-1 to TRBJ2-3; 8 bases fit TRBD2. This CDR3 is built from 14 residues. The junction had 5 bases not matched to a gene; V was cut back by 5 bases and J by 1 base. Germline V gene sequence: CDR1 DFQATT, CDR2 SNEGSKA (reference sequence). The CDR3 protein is CSAGKAGGTDTQYF. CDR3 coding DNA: TGCAGTGCTGGAAAAGCGGGGGGCACAGATACGCAGTATTTT.

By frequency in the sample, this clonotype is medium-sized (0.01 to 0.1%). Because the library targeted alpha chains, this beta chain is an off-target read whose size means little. DNA of the CDR3: TGTGCCAGCAGCTTAGACGGGGTACTGCAGTATTTT. This encodes CASSLDGVLQYF. The rearrangement links TRBV7-9 to TRBJ2-3, with D possibly being TRBD2 (5 bases). Trimming stripped 1 base from V and 11 bases from J, with 10 bases between. The CDR3 covers 12 residues. CDR1 and CDR2 (germline): SEHNR, FQNEAQ (reference sequence).

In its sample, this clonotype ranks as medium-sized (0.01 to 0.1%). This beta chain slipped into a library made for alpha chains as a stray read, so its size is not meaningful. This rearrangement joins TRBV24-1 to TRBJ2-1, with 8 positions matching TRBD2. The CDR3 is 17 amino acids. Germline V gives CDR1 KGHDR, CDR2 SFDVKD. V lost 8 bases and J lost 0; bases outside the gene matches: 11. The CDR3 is CATKGSGAQGSYNEQFF. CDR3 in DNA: TGTGCCACCAAGGGTAGCGGGGCTCAGGGCTCCTACAATGAGCAGTTCTTC.

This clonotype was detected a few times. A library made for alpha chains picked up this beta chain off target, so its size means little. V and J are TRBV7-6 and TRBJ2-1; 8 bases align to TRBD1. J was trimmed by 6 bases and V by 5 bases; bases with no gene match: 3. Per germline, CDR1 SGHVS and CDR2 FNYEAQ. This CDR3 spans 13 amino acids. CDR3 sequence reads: CASSPGTGNEQFF. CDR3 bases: TGTGCCAGCAGCCCCGGGACAGGCAATGAGCAGTTCTTC. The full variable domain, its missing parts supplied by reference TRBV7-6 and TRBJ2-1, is GAGVSQSPRYKVTKRGQDVALRCDPISGHVSLYWYRQALGQGPEFLTYFNYEAQQDKSGLPNDRFSAERPEGSISTLTIQRTEQRDSAMYRCASSPGTGNEQFFGPGTRLTVL.

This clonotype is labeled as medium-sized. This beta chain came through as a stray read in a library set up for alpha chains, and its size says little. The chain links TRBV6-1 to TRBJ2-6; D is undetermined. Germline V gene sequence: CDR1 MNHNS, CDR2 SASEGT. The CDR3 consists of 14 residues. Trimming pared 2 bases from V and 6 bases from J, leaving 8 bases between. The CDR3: CASSEPPEANVLTF. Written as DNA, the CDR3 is TGTGCCAGCAGTGAACCCCCTGAGGCCAACGTCCTGACTTTC.

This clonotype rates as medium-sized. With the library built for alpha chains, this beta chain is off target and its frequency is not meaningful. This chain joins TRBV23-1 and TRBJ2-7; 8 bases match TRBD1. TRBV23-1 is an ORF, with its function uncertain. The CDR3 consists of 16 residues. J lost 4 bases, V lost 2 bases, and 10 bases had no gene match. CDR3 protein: CASSQPSGQGLYEQYV. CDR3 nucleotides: TGCGCCAGCAGTCAACCATCAGGACAGGGCCTTTACGAGCAGTACGTC.

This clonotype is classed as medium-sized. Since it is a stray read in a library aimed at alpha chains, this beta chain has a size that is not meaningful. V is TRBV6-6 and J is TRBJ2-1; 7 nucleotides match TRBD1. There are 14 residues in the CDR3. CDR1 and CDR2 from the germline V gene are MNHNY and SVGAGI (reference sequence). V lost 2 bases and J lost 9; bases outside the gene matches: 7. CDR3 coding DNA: TGTGCCAGCAGTTACATCGACAGGGACGCTGAGCAGTTCTTC. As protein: CASSYIDRDAEQFF.

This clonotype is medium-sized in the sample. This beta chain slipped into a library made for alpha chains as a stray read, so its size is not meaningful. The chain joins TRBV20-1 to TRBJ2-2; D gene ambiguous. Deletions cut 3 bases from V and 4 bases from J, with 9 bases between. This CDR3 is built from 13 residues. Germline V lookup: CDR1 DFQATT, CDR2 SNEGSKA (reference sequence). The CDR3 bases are TGCAGTGCTAGTGTTCCGGGCACCGGGGAGCTGTTTTTT. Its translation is CSASVPGTGELFF.

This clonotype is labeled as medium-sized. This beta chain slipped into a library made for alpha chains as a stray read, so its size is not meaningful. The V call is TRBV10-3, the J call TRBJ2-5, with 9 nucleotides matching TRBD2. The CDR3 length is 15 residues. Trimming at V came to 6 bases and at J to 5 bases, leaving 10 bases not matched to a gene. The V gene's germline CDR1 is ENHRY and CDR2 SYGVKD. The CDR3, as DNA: TGTGCCATCAGGGGCACGCGGGAGGGCCGGGAGACCCAGTACTTC. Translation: CAIRGTREGRETQYF.

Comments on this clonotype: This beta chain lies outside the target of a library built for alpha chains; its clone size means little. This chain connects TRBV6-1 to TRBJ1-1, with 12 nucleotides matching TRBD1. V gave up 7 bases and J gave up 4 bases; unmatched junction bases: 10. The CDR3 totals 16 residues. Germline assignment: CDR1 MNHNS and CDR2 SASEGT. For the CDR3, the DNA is TGTGCCAGCAAAACCGGGACAGGGGGCGCAGGCACTGAAGCTTTCTTT. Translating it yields CASKTGTGGAGTEAFF.